This T cell receptor beta chain was sequenced for a study of shared clonotypes between healthy human individuals. Sequencing used immunoSEQ multiplex PCR; TCRdb keeps in-frame clones, though not all of them. The table has roughly 650,000 clones, 97% seen once. Germline V gives CDR1 SGHRS, CDR2 YFSETQ. Trimming left V 0 bases short and J 3 bases short, with 1 base between. The CDR3 is 12 amino acids. This clonotype was obtained from a woman in her twenties or thirties in good health. The rearrangement uses TRBV5-1 and TRBJ1-3; D remains ambiguous. Sequencing was performed on naive CD4+ T cells sorted from blood. The sample's subset: CD45RA+ positively selected. DNA for the CDR3: TGCGCCAGCAGCTTGGGTGGAAACACCATATATTTT. The encoded protein is CASSLGGNTIYF.